This TCR beta chain was sequenced in a study of cytomegalovirus exposure and HLA in healthy donors. The PCR used 60 Vbeta and 13 Jbeta primers. Repertoires were generated with immunoSEQ multiplex PCR, while TCRdb's copy carries only in-frame clones and drops some. This sample has about 110,000 clones, with about 74% found just once. The sample was PBMCs. The sequence derives from a woman aged 35 to 49 in good health and CMV-seropositive.

The CDR3 DNA sequence: TGCGCCAGCAGCTTGAGACAGGGGCATACCGGGGAGCTGTTTTTT. Its protein is CASSLRQGHTGELFF. The chain recombines TRBV5-1 with TRBJ2-2, with 8 nucleotides matching TRBD1. Germline loops: CDR1 SGHRS, CDR2 YFSETQ. The length of the CDR3 is 15 residues. V shed 1 base, J shed 5 bases, and the junction held 4 bases outside the gene matches.